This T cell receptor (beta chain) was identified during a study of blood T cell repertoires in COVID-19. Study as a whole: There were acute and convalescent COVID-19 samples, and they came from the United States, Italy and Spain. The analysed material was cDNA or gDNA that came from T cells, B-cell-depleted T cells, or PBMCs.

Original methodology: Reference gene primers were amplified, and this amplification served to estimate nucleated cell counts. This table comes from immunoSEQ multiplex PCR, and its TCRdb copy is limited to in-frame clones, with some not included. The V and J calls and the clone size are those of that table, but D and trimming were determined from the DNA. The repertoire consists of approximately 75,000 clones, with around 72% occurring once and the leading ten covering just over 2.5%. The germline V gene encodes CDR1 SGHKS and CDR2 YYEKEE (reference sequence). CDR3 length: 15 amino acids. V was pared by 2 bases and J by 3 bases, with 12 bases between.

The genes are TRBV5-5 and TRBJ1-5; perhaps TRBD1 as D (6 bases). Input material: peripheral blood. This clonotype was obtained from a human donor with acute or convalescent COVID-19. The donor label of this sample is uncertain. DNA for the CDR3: TGTGCCAGCAGCTTCTCCGACAGGTTCAATCAGCCCCAGCATTTT. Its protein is CASSFSDRFNQPQHF. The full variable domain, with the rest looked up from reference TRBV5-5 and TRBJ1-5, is DAGVTQSPTHLIKTRGQQVTLRCSPISGHKSVSWYQQVLGQGPQFIFQYYEKEERGRGNFPDRFSARQFPNYSSELNVNALLLGDSALYLCASSFSDRFNQPQHFGDGTRLSIL.